Below are 7 T cell receptor beta chains sequenced from a single sample in a study of blood T cell repertoires in COVID-19. Method: immunoSEQ multiplex PCR; TCRdb's copy keeps in-frame clones and lacks some. Among 150,000 to 200,000 clones listed, roughly 88% were seen once. The sequencing input was peripheral blood. Source of these receptors: a human donor with active or convalescent COVID-19. The donor label of this sample is uncertain.

The rearrangement joins TRBV5-6 to TRBJ1-6; no firm D call. With 3 bases removed from V and 13 bases from J, the gap between germline ends came to 20 bases. Germline V gene lookup returns CDR1 SGHDT and CDR2 YYEEEE. This CDR3 spans 15 amino acids. CDR3: CASSSRDRRYLPLHF. Here the CDR3 DNA reads TGTGCCAGCAGCTCCCGGGATCGAAGATACCTGCCCCTCCACTTT.

The chain is built from TRBV6-2 or TRBV6-3 and TRBJ1-2; D perhaps matches TRBD1 (6 bases). Looked up from germline, CDR1 is MNHEY and CDR2 is SVGEGT. With 2 bases removed from V and 0 bases from J, the gap between germline ends came to 13 bases. This CDR3 is built from 16 residues. This CDR3 is CASSYMLTGPNYGYTF. CDR3 nucleotide sequence: TGTGCCAGCAGTTACATGCTGACAGGTCCTAACTATGGCTACACCTTC.

V is TRBV10-1 and J is TRBJ1-4; TRBD1 matches 9 bases. Per the germline V gene, CDR1 is WNHNN and CDR2 is SYGVQD (reference sequence). This CDR3 has 15 residues. Unmatched junction bases numbered 3, after V lost 7 bases and J lost 0 bases. CDR3 loop: CASMDRGPTNEKLFF. The CDR3 DNA follows: TGCGCCAGCATGGACAGGGGACCAACTAATGAAAAACTGTTTTTT.

This chain joins TRBV3-1 (or the pseudogene TRBV3-2) and TRBJ2-2, with 8 bases that match TRBD2. The V segment lost 1 base and the J segment 4 bases; nucleotides outside the gene matches: 5. Germline CDR1 is LGHDT and CDR2 is YNNKEL (reference sequence). There are 16 residues in the CDR3. CDR3 bases: TGTGCCAGCAGCCAAGCGGGAGGGCCTGCCACCGGGGAGCTGTTTTTT. It translates to CASSQAGGPATGELFF.

This clone was recorded once. The chain has TRBV7-2 and TRBJ2-7; maybe TRBD2 (5 bases). V shed 3 bases and J shed 7 bases, with 16 bases lying between them. The CDR3 covers 14 residues. CDR1 is SGHTA, CDR2 FQGNSA, per germline. For the CDR3, the DNA is TGTGCCAGCAGCTTGGTACCCCACCGGGGAGAGCAGTACTTC. This translates into CASSLVPHRGEQYF.

The chain joins TRBV6-1 to TRBJ2-5; D might be TRBD1 (6 bases). Trimming removed 1 base at V and 3 bases at J, with 9 bases between. The CDR3 contains 14 residues. The germline gives CDR1 MNHNS, CDR2 SASEGT. The CDR3 sequence is CASSEDREKETQYF. As DNA, the CDR3 is TGTGCCAGCAGTGAAGACAGGGAAAAAGAGACCCAGTACTTC.

The V gene is TRBV19, the J gene TRBJ1-1, with D maybe TRBD1 (6 bases). The length of the CDR3 is 13 residues. CDR1 and CDR2 (germline): LNHDA, SQIVND (reference sequence). The V and J ends lost 8 bases and 1 base respectively, with 11 bases between them. DNA for the CDR3: TGTGCCAGTTGTGAACAGGGGAACACTGAAGCTTTCTTT. Encoded protein: CASCEQGNTEAFF.